These 30 T cell receptor beta chains came from one sample sequenced in a study of T cell changes during pregnancy in multiple sclerosis. Method: immunoSEQ multiplex PCR; TCRdb's copy keeps in-frame clones and lacks some. The sample consists of 90,000 to 130,000 clones, roughly 90% of them appearing once. Sequenced here: peripheral blood, sampled in the third trimester of pregnancy. The receptors shown here come from a female donor with multiple sclerosis, enrolled in a pregnancy study.

The chain couples TRBV6-1 to TRBJ2-7; 10 bases are a match to TRBD1. V was clipped by 6 bases and J by 6 bases; unmatched bases: 5. Germline V gene sequence: CDR1 MNHNS, CDR2 SASEGT. This CDR3 is built from 13 residues. The CDR3 region is CASRTWTGGEQYF. In DNA form, the CDR3 reads TGTGCCAGCAGAACCTGGACAGGGGGCGAGCAGTACTTC.

The chain has TRBV7-9 and TRBJ1-1; TRBD1 aligns across 7 bases. The V gene's germline CDR1 is SEHNR and CDR2 FQNEAQ (reference sequence). CDR3 length: 13 residues. The J segment lost 6 bases and the V segment lost 1 base, leaving 2 bases of the junction unmatched. The CDR3 region has the DNA TGTGCCAGCAGCTTAGTTGGGACAGCTGAAGCTTTCTTT. Translating gives CASSLVGTAEAFF.

The J gene is TRBJ1-6, the V gene TRBV30, with 10 bases identical to TRBD1. V lost 4 bases to trimming and J lost 9 bases; unmatched junction nucleotides: 6. Germline CDR1 GTSNPN, CDR2 SVGIG (reference sequence). CDR3 length equals 14 residues. The CDR3 DNA reads as TGTGCCTGGATCAACGGGGACAGGGGTTCACCCCTCCACTTT. It translates to CAWINGDRGSPLHF.

This clone has only one observation. V and J are TRBV30 and TRBJ2-1; 7 bases align to TRBD1. The CDR3 sequence is 12 residues long. CDR1 is GTSNPN and CDR2 is SVGIG in the germline V gene (reference sequence). The ends lost 6 bases at V and 15 bases at J; junction bases unmatched: 14. CDR3 coding DNA: TGTGCCTGTGGCGCGGACTGGGACAGTACGTTCTTC. Translating gives CACGADWDSTFF.

This clone occurred once. The chain is built from TRBV5-1 and TRBJ2-3; the D gene is possibly TRBD1 (6 bases). Looked up from germline, CDR1 is SGHRS and CDR2 is YFSETQ. The CDR3 is 18 amino acids. V was clipped by 0 bases and J by 9 bases, with 26 bases between them. The CDR3 region is CASSLGPQDGTMPLTQYF. The CDR3 bases are TGCGCCAGCAGCTTGGGCCCCCAGGATGGGACAATGCCGCTCACGCAGTATTTT.

The V gene is TRBV4-1, the J gene TRBJ2-3; no clear D. Germline lookup yields CDR1 MGHRA and CDR2 YSYEKL. Trimming shortened V by 1 base and J by 0 bases, and 8 bases separated the two germline ends. This CDR3 spans 15 amino acids. CDR3 nucleotides: TGCGCCAGCAGCCAAGCGTCGAGGAGCACAGATACGCAGTATTTT. Its translation: CASSQASRSTDTQYF.

The gene calls are TRBV28 and TRBJ2-7, with 9 bases identical to TRBD1. The CDR3 loop spans 18 amino acids. V lost 5 bases, J lost 3 bases, and 17 bases stayed unmatched. Germline lookup yields CDR1 MDHEN and CDR2 SYDVKM. CDR3 nucleotides: TGTGCCAGCAGTCCCCTGGGCCGGGGGACAGGGTTAGACTACGAGCAGTACTTC. Translated: CASSPLGRGTGLDYEQYF.

V and J are TRBV30 and TRBJ2-5; TRBD1 might be the D (5 bases). The J call is in doubt because the DNA end fits TRBJ2-7 better. Germline values: CDR1 GTSNPN, CDR2 SVGIG (reference sequence). This CDR3 is 14 amino acids long. CDR3 bases: TGTGCCCTCCAAGGGGAAGGGTTGGGGTACGAGCAGTACTTC. This translates into CALQGEGLGYEQYF.

This clone was detected only a few times. The V and J genes are TRBV25-1 and TRBJ1-1; D not resolved. Germline loops: CDR1 MGHDK, CDR2 SYGVNS. V lost 5 bases to trimming and J lost 0 bases, with 7 bases between them. The CDR3 length is 13 residues. CDR3 DNA sequence: TGTGCCAGCAGTTTCGCGGTGAACACTGAAGCTTTCTTT. This encodes CASSFAVNTEAFF.

The rearrangement links TRBV5-1 to TRBJ1-3; D gene uncertain. The germline V and J ends were trimmed by 1 base and 2 bases, with 7 bases remaining between them. Germline assignment: CDR1 SGHRS and CDR2 YFSETQ. The CDR3 spans 14 residues. The CDR3: CASSLWEAGNTIYF. CDR3 sequence (DNA): TGCGCCAGCAGCTTGTGGGAGGCTGGAAACACCATATATTTT.

The chain couples TRBV7-9 to TRBJ2-1, with D maybe TRBD1 (5 bases). V was clipped by 1 base and J by 0 bases, with 10 bases between them. Per germline, CDR1 SEHNR and CDR2 FQNEAQ (reference sequence). This CDR3 comprises 16 residues. The CDR3: CASSLGQSGSYNEQFF. The CDR3 DNA reads as TGTGCCAGCAGCTTAGGACAGTCAGGCTCCTACAATGAGCAGTTCTTC.

This clone turned up a few times. V is TRBV30 and J is TRBJ1-3, with D hard to call. The V gene lost 3 bases and the J gene lost 0 bases, with 6 bases spanning the gap. This CDR3 has 13 amino acids. The V gene's germline CDR1 is GTSNPN and CDR2 SVGIG (reference sequence). CDR3: CAWRQNSGNTIYF. CDR3 DNA sequence: TGTGCCTGGAGGCAGAACTCTGGAAACACCATATATTTT.

The genes are TRBV7-9 and TRBJ2-6; a possible D gene is TRBD2 (6 bases). In germline, CDR1 is SEHNR, CDR2 FQNEAQ (reference sequence). The CDR3 length is 15 residues. Trimming shortened V by 3 bases and J by 0 bases, and 6 bases separated the two germline ends. The CDR3 region is CASSLGGSGANVLTF. The CDR3, as DNA: TGTGCCAGCAGCTTGGGGGGCTCTGGGGCCAACGTCCTGACTTTC. The whole variable domain, remainder taken from reference TRBV7-9 and TRBJ2-6, is DTGVSQNPRHKITKRGQNVTFRCDPISEHNRLYWYRQTLGQGPEFLTYFQNEAQLEKSRLLSDRFSAERPKGSFSTLEIQRTEQGDSAMYLCASSLGGSGANVLTFGAGSRLTVL.

The rearrangement joins TRBV5-1 to TRBJ2-1, with D unresolved. Germline CDR1 reads SGHRS; CDR2 reads YFSETQ. Trimming cost V 2 bases and J 0 bases, with 6 bases left between them. The CDR3 has 14 residues. CDR3 nucleotides: TGCGCCAGCAGCTTATCGGGCTCCTACAATGAGCAGTTCTTC. Its translation is CASSLSGSYNEQFF.

The chain couples TRBV9 to TRBJ2-5; D remains unclear. V lost 4 bases and J 0 bases, leaving 13 bases between the germline ends. CDR3 length: 15 amino acids. The germline CDR1 and CDR2 sequences are SGDLS and YYNGEE. Here the CDR3 DNA reads TGTGCCAGCAGCTACTCCTCGGGTAACCAAGAGACCCAGTACTTC. It specifies CASSYSSGNQETQYF.

The rearrangement uses TRBV7-8 and TRBJ2-1; 14 nucleotides line up with TRBD2. V lost 4 bases to trimming and J lost 0 bases; unmatched junction nucleotides: 14. Germline lookup yields CDR1 SGHVS and CDR2 FQNEAQ. This CDR3 has 21 amino acids. CDR3 coding DNA: TGTGCCAGCAGCTCGGGGTCAGGACTAGCGGGGGGTGCTAGCTCCTACAATGAGCAGTTCTTC. Translation gives CASSSGSGLAGGASSYNEQFF.

The CDR3 loop is CASSLIPGQGGGNTIYF. As DNA, the CDR3 is TGTGCCAGCAGCCTCATCCCGGGACAGGGGGGTGGAAACACCATATATTTT. The chain carries TRBV5-6 and TRBJ1-3; 11 bases line up with TRBD1. Trimming at V came to 4 bases and at J to 3 bases, leaving 9 bases not matched to a gene. CDR3 length: 17 amino acids. CDR1 is SGHDT and CDR2 is YYEEEE in the germline V gene.

J is TRBJ1-1 and V is TRBV25-1; D unresolved. There are 14 residues in the CDR3. Germline lookup yields CDR1 MGHDK and CDR2 SYGVNS. Trimming cost V 2 bases and J 5 bases, with 12 bases left between them. The CDR3 DNA is TGTGCCAGCAGTGAACTCGGGAGGTGGACTGAAGCTTTCTTT. Protein sequence: CASSELGRWTEAFF.

This rearrangement joins TRBV5-1 to TRBJ2-7; 8 nucleotides agree with TRBD1. Germline trimming cut 0 bases from V and 4 bases from J; bases unmatched to any gene: 6. The CDR3 covers 15 residues. Germline-derived CDR1 and CDR2 are SGHRS and YFSETQ. This CDR3 is CASSLVSGGSYEQYF. In DNA, the CDR3 is TGCGCCAGCAGCTTGGTTTCAGGGGGCTCATACGAGCAGTACTTC.

The rearrangement uses TRBV23-1 and TRBJ1-5, with no clear D. TRBV23-1 is an open reading frame whose function is uncertain. CDR3 size: 14 residues. The V end was cut by 8 bases, the J end by 4 bases, with 15 bases between. The CDR3 sequence: CASPRTTGNQPQHF. In DNA form, the CDR3 reads TGCGCCAGCCCACGAACGACCGGGAATCAGCCCCAGCATTTT.

V is TRBV9 and J is TRBJ2-3, with D possibly TRBD2 on 6 matching bases. V lost 2 bases to trimming and J lost 0 bases, with 10 bases between them. The CDR3 extends over 15 amino acids. CDR1 and CDR2 from the germline V gene are SGDLS and YYNGEE. For the CDR3, the DNA is TGTGCCAGCAGCGTGACGGCGGGAAGCACAGATACGCAGTATTTT. Its protein is CASSVTAGSTDTQYF. Using reference TRBV9 and TRBJ2-3 for the parts outside the CDR3, the full variable domain is DSGVTQTPKHLITATGQRVTLRCSPRSGDLSVYWYQQSLDQGLQFLIQYYNGEERAKGNILERFSAQQFPDLHSELNLSSLELGDSALYFCASSVTAGSTDTQYFGPGTRLTVL.

This clone has more than one count but fewer than ten. This rearrangement joins TRBV5-6 to TRBJ1-3, with no clear D. Germline lookup yields CDR1 SGHDT and CDR2 YYEEEE. This CDR3 is 15 amino acids long. The V and J ends lost 0 bases and 4 bases respectively, with 11 bases between them. The CDR3 loop is CASSLVAGQGNTIYF. CDR3 DNA: TGTGCCAGCAGCTTGGTGGCAGGTCAAGGAAACACCATATATTTT.

The rearrangement links TRBV18 to TRBJ1-4, with D uncertain. The CDR3 has 14 amino acids. Between the trimmed V and J ends, which lost 8 bases and 5 bases, there was a span of 15 bases. CDR1 KGHSH and CDR2 LQKENI come from the germline V gene. CDR3 protein: CASAILNENEKLFF. DNA for the CDR3: TGTGCCAGCGCCATACTTAACGAGAATGAAAAACTGTTTTTT.

The chain couples TRBV27 to TRBJ1-2; 10 positions match TRBD1. This CDR3 is built from 15 residues. The V segment lost 8 bases and the J segment 4 bases; nucleotides outside the gene matches: 10. From germline, CDR1 is MNHEY and CDR2 SMNVEV (reference sequence). The CDR3: CASSGRTGGFYGYTF. CDR3 nucleotide sequence: TGTGCCAGCTCGGGTAGGACAGGGGGATTCTATGGCTACACCTTC.

The V and J genes are TRBV9 and TRBJ2-6, with TRBD1 identical over 11 bases. The germline CDR1 and CDR2 sequences are SGDLS and YYNGEE. This CDR3 has 16 residues. V trimming: 3 bases; J trimming: 3 bases; junction bases outside the gene matches: 2. Here the CDR3 reads CASSGTGGDGANVLTF. CDR3 coding DNA: TGTGCCAGCAGCGGGACAGGGGGCGATGGGGCCAACGTCCTGACTTTC. Based on the CDR3 plus reference TRBV9 and TRBJ2-6, the full variable domain is DSGVTQTPKHLITATGQRVTLRCSPRSGDLSVYWYQQSLDQGLQFLIQYYNGEERAKGNILERFSAQQFPDLHSELNLSSLELGDSALYFCASSGTGGDGANVLTFGAGSRLTVL.

This rearrangement joins TRBV7-9 to TRBJ1-2; D might be TRBD1 (5 bases). Trimming stripped 5 bases from V and 3 bases from J, with 25 bases between. The CDR3 covers 18 residues. The germline CDR1 and CDR2 sequences are SEHNR and FQNEAQ (reference sequence). The CDR3, as DNA: TGTGCCAGCAGCCAAATGGTCAGGGATCCGGTATACGACTATGGCTACACCTTC. Translation: CASSQMVRDPVYDYGYTF.

J is TRBJ2-3 and V is TRBV6-1, with 8 positions matching TRBD1. Trimming cost V 1 base and J 6 bases; bases outside gene matches: 6. The germline gives CDR1 MNHNS, CDR2 SASEGT. The length of the CDR3 is 15 residues. CDR3 loop: CASSEGTGPHDTQYF. The CDR3 DNA follows: TGTGCCAGCAGTGAAGGGACAGGGCCCCATGATACGCAGTATTTT.

The rearrangement uses TRBV6-1 and TRBJ2-7; 7 bases agree with TRBD1. Looked up from germline, CDR1 is MNHNS and CDR2 is SASEGT. This CDR3 spans 12 amino acids. V dropped 11 bases and J dropped 0; count of bases not matched to a gene: 4. In DNA form, the CDR3 reads TGTGCCTCGGGACAGAACTCCTACGAGCAGTACTTC. Residues: CASGQNSYEQYF.

The gene calls are TRBV27 and TRBJ2-3, with 13 bases identical to TRBD2. Germline-derived CDR1 and CDR2 are MNHEY and SMNVEV (reference sequence). Germline trimming cut 5 bases from V and 3 bases from J; bases unmatched to any gene: 5. The CDR3 is 16 amino acids. CDR3 region: CASSKRLAGGTDTQYF. For the CDR3, the DNA is TGTGCCAGCAGTAAAAGACTAGCGGGGGGAACAGATACGCAGTATTTT.

The rearrangement joins TRBV9 to TRBJ2-1; the D gene is possibly TRBD2 (6 bases). Between the trimmed V and J ends, which lost 4 bases and 0 bases, there was a span of 14 bases. Germline CDR1 and CDR2: SGDLS and YYNGEE. The CDR3 spans 16 residues. CDR3 residues: CASSFRRGSSYNEQFF. The CDR3 coding sequence is TGTGCCAGCAGCTTTCGCCGGGGGAGCTCCTACAATGAGCAGTTCTTC.